The T cell receptor beta chain described here comes from a study of cytomegalovirus exposure and HLA in healthy donors. Study-level findings and limits: Earlier analysis looked at TCR beta V segments, and most were productive about 87% or about 30% of the time. Later, TCR association rates were found to vary by HLA locus, highest for DRB1 and lowest for HLA-C. Most TCR sequences proved rare, with some public TCRs found in many donors.

Primers: 60 Vbeta forward and 13 Jbeta reverse. Methods used by the authors: Later, an analysis found about 80 million unique TCR beta chains, and roughly 10 million of these were shared. TCRdb's table, derived via immunoSEQ multiplex PCR, lists solely in-frame clones and lacks some. From that table come the V and J calls and clone size; the DNA was used to work out D and trimming. The sample contains around 150,000 clones, 77% of which appear only once. A remark on this clone: Its specificity is unknown.

Trimming removed 4 bases from V and 2 bases from J; junction bases left unmatched: 4. The V gene's germline CDR1 is SGHDT and CDR2 YYEEEE. The CDR3 is 14 amino acids. Sequencing used PBMCs. The TCR comes from a woman aged 40 to 55 in good health and CMV-seropositive. The genes are TRBV5-6 and TRBJ2-3; the match to TRBD2 covers 7 bases. The CDR3 DNA is TGTGCCAGCAGCGCCGGGACTATCACAGATACGCAGTATTTT. Amino acids: CASSAGTITDTQYF.